These 24 T cell receptor beta chains were all obtained from the same sample, sequenced in a study of blood T cell repertoires in COVID-19. The repertoire was sequenced with immunoSEQ multiplex PCR; TCRdb's copy has only in-frame clones and lacks some. This sample carries around 470,000 clones, roughly 89% of them seen once, and the ten largest clones take roughly 0.92%. What was sequenced was peripheral blood. These receptors all come from a man aged 18 to 30 with COVID-19, enrolled during active disease.

The table lists this clone with a count of one. The rearrangement links TRBV30 to TRBJ2-3; 12 bases are a match to TRBD2. This CDR3 spans 16 amino acids. The V and J ends lost 0 bases and 3 bases, in that order; junction bases with no gene match: 4. Looked up from germline, CDR1 is GTSNPN and CDR2 is SVGIG (reference sequence). This chain's CDR3 is CAWSVLAGGSTDTQYF. CDR3 DNA sequence: TGTGCCTGGAGTGTACTAGCGGGAGGATCTACAGATACGCAGTATTTT.

The chain is built from TRBV2 and TRBJ2-3; a possible D gene is TRBD1 (6 bases). Germline CDR1 and CDR2: SNHLY and FYNNEI. V lost 5 bases and J 1 base, leaving 13 bases between the germline ends. This CDR3 comprises 15 residues. CDR3 coding DNA: TGTGCCAGCAGTACAGGGTTAGTGGGCACAGATACGCAGTATTTT. Translation gives CASSTGLVGTDTQYF.

This chain connects TRBV14 to TRBJ2-1; 7 bases align to TRBD2. CDR1 is SGHDN and CDR2 is FVKESK in the germline V gene. This CDR3 is built from 14 residues. The V and J ends lost 3 bases and 6 bases, in that order; junction bases with no gene match: 5. In DNA, the CDR3 is TGTGCCAGCAGCCACTCTAGCGGCCCCAATGAGCAGTTCTTC. Translation gives CASSHSSGPNEQFF.

The chain recombines TRBV10-3 with TRBJ2-1; TRBD2 matches 8 bases. The germline gives CDR1 ENHRY, CDR2 SYGVKD. There are 15 residues in the CDR3. J was trimmed by 6 bases and V by 0 bases; bases with no gene match: 4. Here the CDR3 reads CAISESSGSVNEQFF. DNA of the CDR3: TGTGCCATCAGTGAGTCAAGCGGGAGTGTCAATGAGCAGTTCTTC.

Here the CDR3 DNA reads TGTGCCAGCAGCCAAGATGTCGGTCTCGCGAGGGAGCAGTACTTC. Translated: CASSQDVGLAREQYF. The chain has TRBV3-1 (or the pseudogene TRBV3-2) and TRBJ2-7, with no clear D. The CDR3 spans 15 residues. V lost 0 bases and J lost 7, with 16 bases in between. Germline V gene sequence: CDR1 LGHDT, CDR2 YNNKEL (reference sequence).

The chain joins TRBV6-5 to TRBJ2-7, with D perhaps TRBD2 (6 bases). Germline V CDR1 and CDR2: MNHEY, SVGAGI. CDR3 size: 15 residues. The V and J ends lost 6 bases and 0 bases respectively, with 15 bases between them. CDR3 nucleotide sequence: TGTGCCAGCAGACCTACCGGGACTGCCTCCTACGAGCAGTACTTC. The encoded protein is CASRPTGTASYEQYF.

Details on this clone: Within the sample, other DNA sequences also encode this same CDR3. CDR3: CASSSQGNQPQHF. The CDR3 DNA is TGTGCCAGCAGCTCACAGGGGAATCAGCCCCAGCATTTT. This chain links TRBV7-2 with TRBJ1-5, with TRBD1 matching 7 bases. Germline V gives CDR1 SGHTA, CDR2 FQGNSA. This CDR3 is 13 amino acids long. V was pared by 4 bases and J by 4 bases, with 1 base of the junction left unmatched.

The chain combines TRBV3-1 (or the pseudogene TRBV3-2) with TRBJ2-7; D remains unclear. V was cut by 1 base and J by 8 bases, with 9 bases left in between. This CDR3 comprises 12 residues. CDR1 LGHDT and CDR2 YNNKEL come from the germline V gene (reference sequence). Here the CDR3 reads CASSQGPHQQYF. CDR3 nucleotides: TGTGCCAGCAGCCAAGGGCCTCACCAGCAGTACTTC.

This chain uses TRBV5-6 with TRBJ1-1; 7 nucleotides agree with TRBD1. The CDR3 runs to 14 residues. With 4 bases clipped from V and 4 bases from J, the junction kept 7 bases outside the gene matches. CDR1 SGHDT and CDR2 YYEEEE come from the germline V gene. CDR3 sequence reads: CASSISNRGTEAFF. DNA of the CDR3: TGTGCCAGCAGCATATCTAACAGGGGCACTGAAGCTTTCTTT.

The chain uses TRBV12-5 and TRBJ2-2; TRBD2 is a possible D gene (6 bases). The germline CDR1 and CDR2 sequences are LGHNT and FRNRAP. V was clipped by 0 bases and J by 0 bases, with 32 bases between them. This CDR3 has 24 residues. The CDR3 sequence is CASGLVSSSVAGLTLFANTGELFF. For the CDR3, the DNA is TGTGCTAGTGGTTTGGTGTCCTCCTCGGTCGCGGGGTTAACCTTATTTGCGAACACCGGGGAGCTGTTTTTT. Drawing the rest from reference TRBV12-5 and TRBJ2-2, the complete variable domain is DARVTQTPRHKVTEMGQEVTMRCQPILGHNTVFWYRQTMMQGLELLAYFRNRAPLDDSGMPKDRFSAEMPDATLATLKIQPSEPRDSAVYFCASGLVSSSVAGLTLFANTGELFFGEGSRLTVL.

This chain connects TRBV12-3 or TRBV12-4 to TRBJ2-7; D gene unclear. The ends were cut back, 8 bases at V and 4 bases at J, with 12 bases in the middle. This CDR3 contains 12 residues. Here the CDR3 DNA reads TGTGCCAGCGCGGTCAACCCGTACGAGCAGTACTTC. Translating it yields CASAVNPYEQYF.

This chain joins TRBV5-1 and TRBJ2-2, with no clear D. This CDR3 has 15 residues. CDR1 SGHRS and CDR2 YFSETQ come from the germline V gene. The ends were cut back, 0 bases at V and 0 bases at J, with 6 bases in the middle. The CDR3 reads CASSLGVSNTGELFF. Written as DNA, the CDR3 is TGCGCCAGCAGCTTGGGAGTTTCGAACACCGGGGAGCTGTTTTTT. The variable domain in full, completed from reference TRBV5-1 and TRBJ2-2, reads KAGVTQTPRYLIKTRGQQVTLSCSPISGHRSVSWYQQTPGQGLQFLFEYFSETQRNKGNFPGRFSGRQFSNSRSEMNVSTLELGDSALYLCASSLGVSNTGELFFGEGSRLTVL.

The CDR3 loop is CASSSTGGEQFF. As DNA, the CDR3 is TGTGCCAGCAGCTCGACAGGGGGTGAGCAGTTCTTC. The chain couples TRBV5-6 to TRBJ2-1; 9 bases line up with TRBD1. Germline values: CDR1 SGHDT, CDR2 YYEEEE. This CDR3 comprises 12 residues. Losses at the gene ends were 3 bases for V and 9 bases for J; bases not matched to a gene: 1. The whole variable domain, filled in from reference TRBV5-6 and TRBJ2-1, reads DAGVTQSPTHLIKTRGQQVTLRCSPKSGHDTVSWYQQALGQGPQFIFQYYEEEERQRGNFPDRFSGHQFPNYSSELNVNALLLGDSALYLCASSSTGGEQFFGPGTRLTVL.

The rearrangement joins TRBV4-1 to TRBJ1-6, with 7 nucleotides matching TRBD1. The CDR3 has 14 residues. The V and J ends lost 4 bases and 7 bases, in that order; junction bases with no gene match: 4. The germline V gene has CDR1 MGHRA and CDR2 YSYEKL. The CDR3 loop is CASSPTGSNSPLHF. The CDR3 DNA reads as TGCGCCAGCAGCCCGACAGGGAGCAATTCACCCCTCCACTTT.

The CDR3 DNA reads as TGTGCCAGCAGGAACACAGGGTCGGGAAACACCATATATTTT. This codes for CASRNTGSGNTIYF. The chain recombines TRBV6-5 with TRBJ1-3, with a tentative D call TRBD1 (6 bases). The V gene lost 6 bases and the J gene lost 4 bases, with 13 bases spanning the gap. The CDR3 runs to 14 residues. CDR1 and CDR2 (germline): MNHEY, SVGAGI.

This chain links TRBV19 with TRBJ2-2, with TRBD2 matching 11 bases. CDR1 is LNHDA and CDR2 is SQIVND in the germline V gene (reference sequence). The V segment lost 4 bases and the J segment 5 bases; nucleotides outside the gene matches: 6. The CDR3 is 16 residues long. CDR3 coding DNA: TGTGCCAGTAGTAGTCGGCTAGCGGGAGGTACCGGGGAGCTGTTTTTT. This codes for CASSSRLAGGTGELFF.

The V and J genes are TRBV2 and TRBJ2-2; D is unresolved. The germline gives CDR1 SNHLY, CDR2 FYNNEI. This CDR3 has 16 amino acids. Trimming shortened V by 2 bases and J by 4 bases, and 14 bases separated the two germline ends. The CDR3 reads CASSEFEVRRTGELFF. The CDR3 nucleotides read TGTGCCAGCAGTGAATTTGAGGTTCGGCGCACCGGGGAGCTGTTTTTT.

This chain joins TRBV14 and TRBJ2-2; 7 nucleotides agree with TRBD1. Trimming took 0 bases from V and 10 from J; bases not matched to a gene: 5. Germline CDR1 SGHDN, CDR2 FVKESK. The CDR3 spans 14 residues. CDR3 in DNA: TGTGCCAGCAGCCAAGATGAGGGGGCGCTGGAGCTGTTTTTT. Amino acids: CASSQDEGALELFF.

The rearrangement uses TRBV2 and TRBJ2-7; 8 positions agree with TRBD1. J was trimmed by 0 bases and V by 4 bases; bases with no gene match: 2. From germline, CDR1 is SNHLY and CDR2 FYNNEI. The CDR3 is 14 amino acids. In DNA, the CDR3 is TGTGCCAGCAGTGGAGACAGGGGCTCCTACGAGCAGTACTTC. Protein product: CASSGDRGSYEQYF.

The chain recombines TRBV5-4 with TRBJ1-1, with D unclear. V shed 2 bases and J shed 4 bases, with 12 bases lying between them. The germline CDR1 and CDR2 sequences are SGHNT and YYREEE (reference sequence). The CDR3 length is 14 residues. The CDR3 region has the DNA TGTGCCAGCAGCTTTTCGCGGGATGGCACTGAAGCTTTCTTT. Protein product: CASSFSRDGTEAFF.

The gene calls are TRBV5-1 and TRBJ2-7; weak D call: TRBD1 (6 bases). The CDR3 totals 13 residues. V shed 3 bases and J shed 6 bases, with 13 bases lying between them. Germline V CDR1 and CDR2: SGHRS, YFSETQ. The CDR3 here is CASSSDTGLEQYF. The CDR3 nucleotides are TGCGCCAGCAGCTCCGACACAGGGCTCGAGCAGTACTTC.

The CDR3 DNA sequence: TGTGCCAGCAGCCGGGTGACAGACAATGAGCAGTTCTTC. Residues: CASSRVTDNEQFF. The chain is built from TRBV16 and TRBJ2-1, with a possible D match to TRBD1 (5 bases). With 4 bases removed from V and 5 bases from J, the gap between germline ends came to 9 bases. The germline V gene encodes CDR1 KGHSY and CDR2 FQNENV. This CDR3 has 13 residues. The full variable domain, with the rest looked up from reference TRBV16 and TRBJ2-1, is GEEVAQTPKHLVRGEGQKAKLYCAPIKGHSYVFWYQQVLKNEFKFLISFQNENVFDETGMPKERFSAKCLPNSPCSLEIQATKLEDSAVYFCASSRVTDNEQFFGPGTRLTVL.

The chain uses TRBV7-9 and TRBJ2-4, with 11 bases that match TRBD2. The CDR3 runs to 16 residues. The junction had 5 bases not matched to a gene; V was cut back by 4 bases and J by 3 bases. Germline CDR1 is SEHNR and CDR2 is FQNEAQ (reference sequence). This CDR3 reads CASSSETSGDKNIQYF. The CDR3 bases are TGTGCCAGCAGCTCAGAGACTAGCGGGGACAAAAACATTCAGTACTTC.

This chain joins TRBV6-5 and TRBJ2-1; TRBD1 agrees at 9 bases. The CDR3 is 13 residues long. V shed 10 bases, J shed 8 bases, and the junction held 9 bases outside the gene matches. Germline CDR1 MNHEY, CDR2 SVGAGI. CDR3 nucleotides: TGTGCCACTCAACCGGGACAGGGTTATGAGCAGTTCTTC. It codes for CATQPGQGYEQFF.